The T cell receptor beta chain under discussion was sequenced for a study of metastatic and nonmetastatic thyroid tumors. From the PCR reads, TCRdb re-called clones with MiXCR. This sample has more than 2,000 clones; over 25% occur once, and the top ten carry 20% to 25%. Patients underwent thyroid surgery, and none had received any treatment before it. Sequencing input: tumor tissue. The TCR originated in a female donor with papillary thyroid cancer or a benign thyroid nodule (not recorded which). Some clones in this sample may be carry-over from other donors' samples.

CDR3 coding DNA: TGCAGTGCTGCAACCCGGGGAACGGGACAGCTTAATTCACCCCTCCACTTT. This sequence encodes CSAATRGTGQLNSPLHF. The rearrangement joins TRBV20-1 to TRBJ1-6, with 7 bases lining up with TRBD1. The CDR3 totals 17 residues. The V segment lost 5 bases and the J segment 6 bases; nucleotides outside the gene matches: 16. Germline-derived CDR1 and CDR2 are DFQATT and SNEGSKA (reference sequence).